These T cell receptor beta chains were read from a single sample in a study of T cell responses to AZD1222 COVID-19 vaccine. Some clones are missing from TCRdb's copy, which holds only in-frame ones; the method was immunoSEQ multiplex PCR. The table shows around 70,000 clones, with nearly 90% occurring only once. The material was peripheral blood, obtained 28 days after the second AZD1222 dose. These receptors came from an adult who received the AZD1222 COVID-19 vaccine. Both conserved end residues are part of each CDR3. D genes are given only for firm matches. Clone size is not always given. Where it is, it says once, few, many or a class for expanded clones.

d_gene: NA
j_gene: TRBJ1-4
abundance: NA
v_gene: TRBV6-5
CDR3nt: TGTGCCAGCAGTTACGAGAGGGGTGAAAAACTGTTTTTT
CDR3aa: CASSYERGEKLFF

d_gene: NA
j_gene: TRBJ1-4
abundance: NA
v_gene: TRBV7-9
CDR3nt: TGTGCCAGCAGCTTAGCGGCAGGAGGCTATAATGAAAAACTGTTTTTT
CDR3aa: CASSLAAGGYNEKLFF

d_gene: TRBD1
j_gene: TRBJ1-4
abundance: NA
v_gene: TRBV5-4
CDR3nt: TGTGCCAGCAGCCGGGACAGGAGGAGTTCTAATGAAAAACTGTTTTTT
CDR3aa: CASSRDRRSSNEKLFF

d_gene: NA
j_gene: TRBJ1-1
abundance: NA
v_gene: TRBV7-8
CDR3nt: TGTGCCAGCAGCTTAGTGACAGGACAAGAAGCAGCTTTCTTT
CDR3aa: CASSLVTGQEAAFF

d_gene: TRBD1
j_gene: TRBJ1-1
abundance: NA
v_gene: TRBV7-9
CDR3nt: TGTGCCAGCACCACGACAGGGGAGAACACTGAAGCTTTCTTT
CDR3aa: CASTTTGENTEAFF

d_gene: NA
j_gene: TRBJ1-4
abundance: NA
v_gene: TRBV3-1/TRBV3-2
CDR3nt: TGTGCCAGCAGCCAAGGTGGCTCGCAGGGCAGCGAAAAACTGTTTTTT
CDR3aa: CASSQGGSQGSEKLFF

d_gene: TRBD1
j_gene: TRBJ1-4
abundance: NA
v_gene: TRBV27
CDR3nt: TGTGCCAGCAGTGCTCGAGGGGACAGTAATGAAAAACTGTTTTTT
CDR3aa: CASSARGDSNEKLFF

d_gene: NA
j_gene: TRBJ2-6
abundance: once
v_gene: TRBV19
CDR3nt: TGTGCCAGTAGTGCCGGGACGGCTGGGGCCAACGTCCTGACTTTC
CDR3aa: CASSAGTAGANVLTF

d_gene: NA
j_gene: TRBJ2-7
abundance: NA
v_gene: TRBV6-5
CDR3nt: TGTGCCAGCAGTTCTCCAGGGGAATCCTACGAGCAGTACTTC
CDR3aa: CASSSPGESYEQYF

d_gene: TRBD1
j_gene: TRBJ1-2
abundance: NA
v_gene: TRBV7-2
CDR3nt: TGTGCCAGCAGCTCAGGGGGATCTAACTATGGCTACACCTTC
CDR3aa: CASSSGGSNYGYTF

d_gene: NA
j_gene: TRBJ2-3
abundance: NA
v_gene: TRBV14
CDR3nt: TGTGCCAGCAGCCAAGGTCTGGGGGCGCAGTATTTT
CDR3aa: CASSQGLGAQYF

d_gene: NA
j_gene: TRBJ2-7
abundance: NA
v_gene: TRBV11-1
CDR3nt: TGTGCCAGCAGCTTAGCCGAGCGGTTAACCTACGAGCAGTACTTC
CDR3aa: CASSLAERLTYEQYF

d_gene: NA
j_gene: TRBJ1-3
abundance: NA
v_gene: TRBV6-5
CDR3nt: TGTGCCAGCAGAGTGGACTCTGGAAACACCATATATTTT
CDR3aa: CASRVDSGNTIYF

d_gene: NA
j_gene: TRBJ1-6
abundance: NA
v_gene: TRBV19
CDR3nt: TGTGCCAGTAGTATTCGGAAGTCCACAGGCTATGCCGATAATTCACCCCTCCACTTT
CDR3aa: CASSIRKSTGYADNSPLHF

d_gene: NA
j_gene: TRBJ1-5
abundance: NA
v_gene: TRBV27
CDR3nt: TGTGCCAGCACCTCCTTGAGGGGACCGAATCAGCCCCAGCATTTT
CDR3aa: CASTSLRGPNQPQHF

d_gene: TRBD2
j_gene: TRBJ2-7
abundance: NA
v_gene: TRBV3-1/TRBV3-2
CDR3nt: TGTGCCAGCAGCCAAATAGCGGGAGACGGATACGAGCAGTACTTC
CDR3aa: CASSQIAGDGYEQYF

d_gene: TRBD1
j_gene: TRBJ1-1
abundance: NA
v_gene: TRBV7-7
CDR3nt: TGTGCTAGCAGCCGGGACAGGGACACTGAAGCTTTCTTT
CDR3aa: CASSRDRDTEAFF

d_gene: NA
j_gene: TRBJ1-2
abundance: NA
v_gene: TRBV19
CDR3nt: TGTGCCAGTACCCCAGTTGCCGATAACTATGGCTACACCTTC
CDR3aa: CASTPVADNYGYTF

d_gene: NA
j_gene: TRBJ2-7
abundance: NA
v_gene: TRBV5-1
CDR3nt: TGCGCCAGCAGCTTGGCCCCTTCCTACGAGCAGTACTTC
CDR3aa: CASSLAPSYEQYF

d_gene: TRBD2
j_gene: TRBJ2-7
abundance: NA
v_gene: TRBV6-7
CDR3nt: TGTGCCAGCAGTTACTCCTTCGGGTCTAGCGGGGCACCCTACGAGCAGTACTTC
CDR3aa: CASSYSFGSSGAPYEQYF

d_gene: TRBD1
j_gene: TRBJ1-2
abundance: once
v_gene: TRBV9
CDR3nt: TGTGCCAGCAGCGCAACGGACAGGGCGGAAACCTTC
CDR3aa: CASSATDRAETF

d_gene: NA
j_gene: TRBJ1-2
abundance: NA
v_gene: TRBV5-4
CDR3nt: TGTGCCAGCAGCTTGGAGACGATCCCCTATGGCTACACCTTC
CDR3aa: CASSLETIPYGYTF

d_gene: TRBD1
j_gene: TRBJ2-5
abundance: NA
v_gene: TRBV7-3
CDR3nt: TGTGCCAGCAGCTTAAGGGTGGGGACAGGGCAAGAGACCCAGTACTTC
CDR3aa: CASSLRVGTGQETQYF

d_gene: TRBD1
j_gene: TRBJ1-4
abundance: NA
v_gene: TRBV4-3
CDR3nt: TGCGCCAGCAGCCAAGATTGGGGACAGACTGAAAAACTGTTTTTT
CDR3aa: CASSQDWGQTEKLFF

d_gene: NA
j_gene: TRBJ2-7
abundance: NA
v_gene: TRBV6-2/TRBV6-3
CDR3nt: TGTGCCAGCAGTACGGCCGGATACGAGCAGTACTTC
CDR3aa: CASSTAGYEQYF

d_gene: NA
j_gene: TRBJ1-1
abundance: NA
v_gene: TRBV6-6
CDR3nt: TGTGCCAGCACGAGGGGGGGAGGCACTGAAGCTTTCTTT
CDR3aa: CASTRGGGTEAFF

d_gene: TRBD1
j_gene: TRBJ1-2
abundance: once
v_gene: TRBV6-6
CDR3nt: TGTGCCAGCAGTTACCAACAGGGGGCGTCGCATGGCTACACCTTC
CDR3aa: CASSYQQGASHGYTF

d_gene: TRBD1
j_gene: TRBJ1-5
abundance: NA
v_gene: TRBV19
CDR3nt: TGTGCCAGTAGTATAGGGGGGAGGGGGCCGAATCAGCCCCAGCATTTT
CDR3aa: CASSIGGRGPNQPQHF

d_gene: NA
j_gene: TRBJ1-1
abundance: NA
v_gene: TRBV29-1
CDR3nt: TGCAGCGTTGTCACACCGGGTGAAGCTTTCTTT
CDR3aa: CSVVTPGEAFF

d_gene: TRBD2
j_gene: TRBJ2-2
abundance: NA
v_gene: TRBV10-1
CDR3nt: TGCGCCAGCGGAGAATATAGCGGGACCGGCACCGGGGAGCTGTTTTTT
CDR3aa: CASGEYSGTGTGELFF

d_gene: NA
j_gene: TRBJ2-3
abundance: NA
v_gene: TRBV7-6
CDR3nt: TGTGCCAGCAGCTTAGGGACCGTGTCCAATACGCAGTATTTT
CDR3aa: CASSLGTVSNTQYF

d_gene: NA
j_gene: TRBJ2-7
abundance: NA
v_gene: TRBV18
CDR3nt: TGTGCCAGCTCACCACCGAGGGAGAAAAGGGGCGAGCAGTACTTC
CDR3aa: CASSPPREKRGEQYF